This TCR beta chain emerged from a study of cytomegalovirus exposure and HLA in healthy donors. This CDR3 is 15 amino acids long. Germline-derived CDR1 and CDR2 are SGHTA and FQGTGA. V lost 1 base, J lost 7 bases, and 4 bases stayed unmatched. The PCR had 60 Vbeta and 13 Jbeta primers. Only in-frame clones appear in the TCRdb table, and some are missing; sequencing was by immunoSEQ multiplex PCR. This sample has 55,000 to 85,000 clones, with approximately 75% found just once. The V gene is TRBV7-3, the J gene TRBJ1-3; 10 nucleotides agree with TRBD1. This receptor was identified in a middle-aged woman in good health and CMV-seropositive. The material sequenced was PBMCs. CDR3 in DNA: TGTGCCAGCAGCTTAATGGGACAGGGGAGGAACACCATATATTTT. Amino acids: CASSLMGQGRNTIYF.